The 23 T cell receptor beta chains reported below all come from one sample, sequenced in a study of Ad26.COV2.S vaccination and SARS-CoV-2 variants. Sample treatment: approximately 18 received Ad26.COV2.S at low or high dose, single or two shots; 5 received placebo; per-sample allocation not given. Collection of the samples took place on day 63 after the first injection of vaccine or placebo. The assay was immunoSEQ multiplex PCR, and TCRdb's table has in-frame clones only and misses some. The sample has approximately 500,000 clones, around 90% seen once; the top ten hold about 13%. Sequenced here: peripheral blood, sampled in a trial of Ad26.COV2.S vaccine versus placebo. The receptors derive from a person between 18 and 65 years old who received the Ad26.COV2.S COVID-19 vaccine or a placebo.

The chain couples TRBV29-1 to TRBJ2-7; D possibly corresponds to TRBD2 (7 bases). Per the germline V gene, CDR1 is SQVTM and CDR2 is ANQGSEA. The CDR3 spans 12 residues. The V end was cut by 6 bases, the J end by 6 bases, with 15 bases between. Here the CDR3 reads CSVARGGAEQYF. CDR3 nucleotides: TGCAGCGTAGCCCGAGGGGGGGCCGAGCAGTACTTC.

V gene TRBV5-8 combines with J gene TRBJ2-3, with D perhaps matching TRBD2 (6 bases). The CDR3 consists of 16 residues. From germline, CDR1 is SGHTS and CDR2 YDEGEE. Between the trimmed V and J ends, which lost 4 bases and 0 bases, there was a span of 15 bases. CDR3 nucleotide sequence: TGTGCCAGCAGCCCCGACCTGGGACTTAGCACAGATACGCAGTATTTT. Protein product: CASSPDLGLSTDTQYF.

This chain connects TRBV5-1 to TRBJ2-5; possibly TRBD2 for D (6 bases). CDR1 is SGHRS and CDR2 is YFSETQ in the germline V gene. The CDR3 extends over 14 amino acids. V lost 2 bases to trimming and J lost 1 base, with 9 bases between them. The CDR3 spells CASSFRDSQETQYF. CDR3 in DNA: TGCGCCAGCAGCTTCCGGGACTCCCAAGAGACCCAGTACTTC.

CDR3 protein: CASRPGTSTDTQYF. The CDR3 DNA is TGTGCCAGCAGACCCGGGACTAGCACAGATACGCAGTATTTT. This chain uses TRBV2 with TRBJ2-3; TRBD2 might be the D (6 bases). CDR1 is SNHLY, CDR2 FYNNEI, per germline. Trimming stripped 6 bases from V and 0 bases from J, with 10 bases between. This CDR3 is built from 14 residues.

The CDR3 DNA is TGTGCCAGCAGCCAAAGTTCGGCAGGGTGGAACACTGAAGCTTTCTTT. Encoded protein: CASSQSSAGWNTEAFF. V usage is TRBV3-1 (or the pseudogene TRBV3-2) and J usage is TRBJ1-1, with D tentatively TRBD1 (5 bases). The CDR3 runs to 16 residues. Trimming left V 2 bases short and J 1 base short, with 14 bases between. Germline V CDR1 and CDR2: LGHDT, YNNKEL (reference sequence).

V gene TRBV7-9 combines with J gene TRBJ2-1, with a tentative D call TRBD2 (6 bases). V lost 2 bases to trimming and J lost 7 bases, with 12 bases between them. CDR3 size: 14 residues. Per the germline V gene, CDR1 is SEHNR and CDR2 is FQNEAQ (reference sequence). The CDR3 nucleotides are TGTGCCAGCAGCTTATGGCGGGAACGGAATGAGCAGTTCTTC. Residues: CASSLWRERNEQFF.

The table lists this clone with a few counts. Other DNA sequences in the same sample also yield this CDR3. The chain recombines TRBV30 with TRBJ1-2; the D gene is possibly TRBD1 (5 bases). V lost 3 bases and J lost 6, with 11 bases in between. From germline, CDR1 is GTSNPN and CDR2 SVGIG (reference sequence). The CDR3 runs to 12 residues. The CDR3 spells CAWSPGWDGYTF. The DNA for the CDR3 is TGTGCCTGGAGCCCAGGGTGGGATGGCTACACCTTC.

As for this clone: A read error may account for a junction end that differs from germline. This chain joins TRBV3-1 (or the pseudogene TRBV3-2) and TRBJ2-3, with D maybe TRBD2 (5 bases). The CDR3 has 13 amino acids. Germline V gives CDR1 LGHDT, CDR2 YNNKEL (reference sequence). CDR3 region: CASSPLPGFEFFF. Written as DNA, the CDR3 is TGTGCCAGCAGCCCTCTGCCGGGATTCGAATTCTTTTTT.

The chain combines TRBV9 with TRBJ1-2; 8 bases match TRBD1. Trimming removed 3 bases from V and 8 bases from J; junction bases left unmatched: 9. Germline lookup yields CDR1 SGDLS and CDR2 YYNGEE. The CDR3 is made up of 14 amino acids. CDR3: CASSAKDRAKGYTF. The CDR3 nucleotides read TGTGCCAGCAGCGCCAAGGACAGGGCTAAAGGCTACACCTTC.

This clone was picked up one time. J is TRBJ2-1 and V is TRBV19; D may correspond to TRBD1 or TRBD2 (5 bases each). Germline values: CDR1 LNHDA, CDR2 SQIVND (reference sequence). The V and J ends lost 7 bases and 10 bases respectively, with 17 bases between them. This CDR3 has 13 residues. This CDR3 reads CASTPPGQGEQFF. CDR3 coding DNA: TGTGCCAGTACCCCGCCGGGGCAAGGAGAGCAGTTCTTC.

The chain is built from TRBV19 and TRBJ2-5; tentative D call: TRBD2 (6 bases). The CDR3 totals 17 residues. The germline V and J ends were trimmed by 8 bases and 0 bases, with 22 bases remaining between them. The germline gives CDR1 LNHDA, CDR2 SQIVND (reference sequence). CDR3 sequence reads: CASQPGLLNTYQETQYF. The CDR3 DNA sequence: TGTGCCAGTCAGCCGGGACTCCTAAACACGTACCAAGAGACCCAGTACTTC.

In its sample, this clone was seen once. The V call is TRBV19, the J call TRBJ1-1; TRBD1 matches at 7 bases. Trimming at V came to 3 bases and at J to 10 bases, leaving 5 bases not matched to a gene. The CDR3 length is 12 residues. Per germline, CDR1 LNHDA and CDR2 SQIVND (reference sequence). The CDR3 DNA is TGTGCCAGTAGTATTGTGTCAGGGGGAGCTTTCTTT. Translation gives CASSIVSGGAFF.

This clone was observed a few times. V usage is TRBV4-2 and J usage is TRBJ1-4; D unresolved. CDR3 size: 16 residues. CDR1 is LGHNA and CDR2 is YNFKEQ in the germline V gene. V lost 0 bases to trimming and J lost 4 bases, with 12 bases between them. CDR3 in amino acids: CASSQEAAANNEKLFF. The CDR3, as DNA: TGTGCCAGCAGCCAAGAGGCGGCAGCGAATAATGAAAAACTGTTTTTT.

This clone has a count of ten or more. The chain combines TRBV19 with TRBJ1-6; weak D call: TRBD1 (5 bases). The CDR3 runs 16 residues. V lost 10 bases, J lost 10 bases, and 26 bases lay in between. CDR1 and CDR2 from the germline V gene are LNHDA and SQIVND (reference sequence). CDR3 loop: CATSNIGALRGSPLHF. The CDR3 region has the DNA TGTGCCACCTCAAATATCGGGGCCCTCCGGGGCTCACCCCTCCACTTT.

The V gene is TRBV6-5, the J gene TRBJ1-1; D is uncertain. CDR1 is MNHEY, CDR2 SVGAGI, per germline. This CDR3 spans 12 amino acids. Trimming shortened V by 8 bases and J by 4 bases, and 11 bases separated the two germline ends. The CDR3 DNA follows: TGTGCCAGCGCCTCGTGGGGCACTGAAGCTTTCTTT. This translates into CASASWGTEAFF.

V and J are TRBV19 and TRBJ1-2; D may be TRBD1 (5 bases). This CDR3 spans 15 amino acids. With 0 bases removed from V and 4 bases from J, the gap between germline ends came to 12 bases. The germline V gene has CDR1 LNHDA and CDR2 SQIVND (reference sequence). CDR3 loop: CASSIDTGRGYGYTF. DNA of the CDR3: TGTGCCAGTAGTATAGATACGGGGCGCGGCTATGGCTACACCTTC.

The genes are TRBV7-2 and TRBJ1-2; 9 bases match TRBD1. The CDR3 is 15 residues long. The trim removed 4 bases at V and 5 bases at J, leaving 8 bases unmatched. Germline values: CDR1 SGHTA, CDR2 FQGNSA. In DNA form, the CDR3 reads TGTGCCAGCAGCTACGACAGGGGGGGGAGGTATGGCTACACCTTC. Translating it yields CASSYDRGGRYGYTF.

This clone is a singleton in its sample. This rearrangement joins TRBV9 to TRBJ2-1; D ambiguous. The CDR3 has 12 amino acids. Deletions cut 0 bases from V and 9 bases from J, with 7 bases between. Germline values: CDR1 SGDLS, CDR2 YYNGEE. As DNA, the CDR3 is TGTGCCAGCAGCGTAGTTTGGGGTGAGCAGTTCTTC. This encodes CASSVVWGEQFF. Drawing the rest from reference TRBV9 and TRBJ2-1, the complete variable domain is DSGVTQTPKHLITATGQRVTLRCSPRSGDLSVYWYQQSLDQGLQFLIQYYNGEERAKGNILERFSAQQFPDLHSELNLSSLELGDSALYFCASSVVWGEQFFGPGTRLTVL.

This CDR3 is CASSLTLAGARYNEQFF. The CDR3 coding sequence is TGTGCCAGCAGCTTAACCCTAGCGGGAGCAAGATACAATGAGCAGTTCTTC. The chain joins TRBV7-3 to TRBJ2-1; 10 bases agree with TRBD2. The CDR3 length is 17 residues. Trimming at V came to 0 bases and at J to 4 bases, leaving 6 bases not matched to a gene. Per germline, CDR1 SGHTA and CDR2 FQGTGA.

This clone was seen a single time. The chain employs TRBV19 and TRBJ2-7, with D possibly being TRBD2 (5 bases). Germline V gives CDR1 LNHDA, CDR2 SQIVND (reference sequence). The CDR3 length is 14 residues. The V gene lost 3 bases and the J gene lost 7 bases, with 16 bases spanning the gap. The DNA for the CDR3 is TGTGCCAGTAGTATCAGCTCAGCCGGCGGGGAGCAGTACTTC. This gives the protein CASSISSAGGEQYF.

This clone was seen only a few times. The CDR3: CAWSRARDGETQYF. CDR3 bases: TGTGCCTGGAGTAGAGCTAGAGACGGAGAGACCCAGTACTTC. The rearrangement links TRBV30 to TRBJ2-5; unclear D gene. Germline V gene lookup returns CDR1 GTSNPN and CDR2 SVGIG (reference sequence). V lost 2 bases, J lost 4 bases, and 14 bases lay in between. The length of the CDR3 is 14 residues. The full variable domain, with the rest looked up from reference TRBV30 and TRBJ2-5, is SQTIHQWPATLVQPVGSPLSLECTVEGTSNPNLYWYRQAAGRGLQLLFYSVGIGQISSEVPQNLSASRPQDRQFILSSKKLLLSDSGFYLCAWSRARDGETQYFGPGTRLLVL.

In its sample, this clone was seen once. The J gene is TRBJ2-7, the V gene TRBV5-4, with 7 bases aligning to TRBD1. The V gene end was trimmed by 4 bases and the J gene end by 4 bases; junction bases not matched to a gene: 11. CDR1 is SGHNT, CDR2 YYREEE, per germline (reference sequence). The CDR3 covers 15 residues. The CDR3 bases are TGTGCCAGCAGCCGCCCGGGACAGCAGATTTACGAGCAGTACTTC. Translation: CASSRPGQQIYEQYF.

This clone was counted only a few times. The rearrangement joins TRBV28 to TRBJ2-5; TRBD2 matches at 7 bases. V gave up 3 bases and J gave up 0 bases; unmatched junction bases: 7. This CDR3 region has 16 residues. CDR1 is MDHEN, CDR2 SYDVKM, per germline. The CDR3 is CASSFSGAPYQETQYF. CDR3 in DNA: TGTGCCAGCAGTTTCAGCGGGGCACCGTACCAAGAGACCCAGTACTTC. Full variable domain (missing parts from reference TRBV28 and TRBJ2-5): DVKVTQSSRYLVKRTGEKVFLECVQDMDHENMFWYRQDPGLGLRLIYFSYDVKMKEKGDIPEGYSVSREKKERFSLILESASTNQTSMYLCASSFSGAPYQETQYFGPGTRLLVL.